This TCR beta chain derives from a study of chronic HIV infection and antiretroviral therapy. TCRdb re-analysed the 5' RACE reads in MiXCR, keeping a single row per CDR3 protein. Here the sample spans around 30,000 distinct CDR3 sequences, around 8.6% being singletons. Germline V gene sequence: CDR1 SGHAT, CDR2 FQNNGV. V was shortened by 1 base and J by 1 base, with 5 bases between the two germline ends. CDR3 size: 14 residues. This rearrangement joins TRBV11-2 to TRBJ2-1; D might be TRBD2 (5 bases). The clonotype originates from an adult who had HIV and had not received antiretroviral therapy, or was an uninfected healthy control (not recorded which). The sample was peripheral blood. CDR3 nucleotide sequence: TGTGCCAGCAGCTTAGGAGGGTCCTACAATGAGCAGTTCTTC. Translated, it gives CASSLGGSYNEQFF. The complete variable domain, with remaining parts taken from reference TRBV11-2 and TRBJ2-1, reads EAGVAQSPRYKIIEKRQSVAFWCNPISGHATLYWYQQILGQGPKLLIQFQNNGVVDDSQLPKDRFSAERLKGVDSTLKIQPAKLEDSAVYLCASSLGGSYNEQFFGPGTRLTVL.